This is a list of T cell receptor beta chains from one sample in a study of blood T cells in healthy people across ages. Each CDR3 protein is one row after TCRdb ran MiXCR on the 5' RACE reads. The data hold more than 1.4 million distinct CDR3 sequences, with about 40% observed a single time. Material for sequencing was blood. These receptor sequences come from a woman aged 18-29 years in good health. Both conserved end residues are part of each CDR3. D genes are given only for firm matches. Where a row states a size, it is once, few, many or the class of an expanded clone; other rows omit it.

D gene,J gene,V gene,clone size,CDR3 DNA,CDR3 protein
-,TRBJ2-5,TRBV5-1,few,TGCGCCAGCAGCTTGGAGTTAGGACAGACCCAGTACTTC,CASSLELGQTQYF
TRBD2,TRBJ2-5,TRBV12-3/TRBV12-4,-,TGTGCCAGCGGCCCCCTAGGGGCGGGAGGTCGGACCCAGTACTTC,CASGPLGAGGRTQYF
-,TRBJ1-4,TRBV20-1,-,TGCAGTGCTAGAGAAAGAGGTTTTAGCGAAAAACTGTTTTTT,CSARERGFSEKLFF
TRBD2,TRBJ2-4,TRBV7-9,-,TGTGCCAGCGAGCGGGAAAGCATTCAGTACTTC,CASERESIQYF
-,TRBJ2-3,TRBV20-1,few,TGCAGTGCTAGAATGGGGAGCAGCACAGATACGCAGTATTTT,CSARMGSSTDTQYF
-,TRBJ2-7,TRBV4-1,few,TGCGCCAGCAGCCAGATCACGGCGGTAGGGGAGCAGTACTTC,CASSQITAVGEQYF
-,TRBJ2-7,TRBV6-1,-,TGTGCCAGCACTACCGACAGGTCGACTCCCTCCTACGAGCAGTACTTC,CASTTDRSTPSYEQYF
-,TRBJ2-5,TRBV20-1,-,TGCAGTGCTTTAAGAAGGGCACAGAAAGAGACCCAGTACTTC,CSALRRAQKETQYF
TRBD2,TRBJ2-3,TRBV10-3,-,TGTGCCATTAGGGTACTAGCGGGGGGAACCACAGATACGCAGTATTTT,CAIRVLAGGTTDTQYF
TRBD2,TRBJ2-1,TRBV27,-,TGTGCCAGCAGTTTACCGGGAGCGGGGAACAATGAGCAGTTCTTC,CASSLPGAGNNEQFF
-,TRBJ1-4,TRBV10-3,-,TGTGCCATCAGGAGGGACGAAGGTGAAAAACTGTTTTTT,CAIRRDEGEKLFF
TRBD2,TRBJ2-1,TRBV20-1,-,TGCAGTGCCGGAACGCCCACTAGCGAGAGGGCCTACAATGAGCAGTTCTTC,CSAGTPTSERAYNEQFF
-,TRBJ1-1,TRBV12-3/TRBV12-4,-,TGTGCCAGCAGTTTATACAGGGTTGCCACTGAAGCTTTCTTT,CASSLYRVATEAFF
-,TRBJ2-1,TRBV28,-,TGTGCCAGCGCCCTTGGGGCTACTATGACTGAGCAGTTCTTC,CASALGATMTEQFF
TRBD2,TRBJ2-7,TRBV10-3,-,TGTGCCATCAGCGGGACTAGCGGGAGGGGTGGCGAGCAGTACTTC,CAISGTSGRGGEQYF
-,TRBJ2-7,TRBV4-1,-,TGCGCCAGCAGCCAAGTATGGGCAGATCCCACCTACGAGCAGTACTTC,CASSQVWADPTYEQYF
-,TRBJ2-5,TRBV6-5,-,TGTGCCAGCAGTTACGAAGGGATTAGCGTCCCAAGGACCCAGTACTTC,CASSYEGISVPRTQYF
-,TRBJ1-2,TRBV29-1,-,TGCAGCGTTGTCCAAAACTATGGCTACACCTTC,CSVVQNYGYTF
TRBD2,TRBJ2-1,TRBV7-6,-,TGTGCCAGCAGCTTAGCGGCGGGGGGGCCCTACAATGAGCAGTTCTTC,CASSLAAGGPYNEQFF
TRBD2,TRBJ2-7,TRBV20-1,few,TGCAGTGCCCATAGCGGGGAAACCTACGAGCAGTACTTC,CSAHSGETYEQYF
-,TRBJ1-1,TRBV6-1,-,TGTGCCTGCCGGGTGGGGGACACTGAAGCTTTCTTT,CACRVGDTEAFF
-,TRBJ2-1,TRBV11-2,few,TGTGCCAGCGTAACGGACAGCTCCTACAATGAGCAGTTCTTC,CASVTDSSYNEQFF
-,TRBJ2-1,TRBV6-6,-,TGTGCCAGCGGTGCGGGATTTCTAGATGAGCAGTTCTTC,CASGAGFLDEQFF
TRBD1,TRBJ1-1,TRBV20-1,few,TGCAGTGCTAGAGATGGGGGACAGGGGGGTCGGACTGAAGCTTTCTTT,CSARDGGQGGRTEAFF
TRBD1,TRBJ2-7,TRBV7-9,few,TGTGCCAGCAGCTCCAGGGGGAGAAACGAGCAGTACTTC,CASSSRGRNEQYF
TRBD2,TRBJ2-3,TRBV7-3,few,TGTGCCAGCAGCGCCAAGGGCCTTGGGGGGGTGCGCACAGATACGCAGTATTTT,CASSAKGLGGVRTDTQYF
-,TRBJ2-3,TRBV2,-,TGTGCCAGACAGATGGATACGCAGTATTTT,CARQMDTQYF
TRBD1,TRBJ2-5,TRBV20-1,few,TGCAGTGCTAGATCGACAGGGGAGACCCAGTACTTC,CSARSTGETQYF
-,TRBJ2-1,TRBV6-1,few,TGTGCCAGCAGTGAAGCTGGTAGGGTCAATGAGCAGTTCTTC,CASSEAGRVNEQFF
TRBD2,TRBJ2-1,TRBV7-8,few,TGTGCCAGCGCTCGCACCCGGACTAGCGGGGGGAGCTCCTACAATGAGCAGTTCTTC,CASARTRTSGGSSYNEQFF
-,TRBJ2-5,TRBV3-1,once,TGTGCCAGCAGCCCGAGCGCGGAGACCCAGTACTTC,CASSPSAETQYF
-,TRBJ1-5,TRBV10-3,few,TGTGCCATCAGTGAAGAAACACCTTTAGGCAATCAGCCCCAGCATTTT,CAISEETPLGNQPQHF
-,TRBJ1-2,TRBV20-1,few,TGCAGTGCTAGAGATCCGGGCGGCTCTAACTATGGCTACACCTTC,CSARDPGGSNYGYTF
-,TRBJ1-2,TRBV6-1,-,TGTGCCAGCAGTGACTTCGGGGACGCCTCGCCCTATGGCTACACCTTC,CASSDFGDASPYGYTF
TRBD2,TRBJ2-3,TRBV10-3,-,TGTGCCATCAGTTCAATAGCGGGGAGCACAGATACGCAGTATTTT,CAISSIAGSTDTQYF
TRBD2,TRBJ2-3,TRBV12-3/TRBV12-4,many,TGTGCCAGCAGGATGACTAGCGGGGTGACAGATACGCAGTATTTT,CASRMTSGVTDTQYF
-,TRBJ2-7,TRBV2,few,TGTGCCAGCAGTGAGAAGTCGGGGGGCGGCGAGCAGTACTTC,CASSEKSGGGEQYF
-,TRBJ1-5,TRBV6-1,few,TGTGCCAGCATGGAAACACAGAACTATCAGCCCCAGCATTTT,CASMETQNYQPQHF
TRBD2,TRBJ2-5,TRBV12-3/TRBV12-4,many,TGTGCCAGCAGTCCGACTAGCGGAGAGACCCAGTACTTC,CASSPTSGETQYF
-,TRBJ1-6,TRBV5-1,many,TGCGCCAGCAGCTTGGTAGGCTCCTATAATTCACCCCTCCACTTT,CASSLVGSYNSPLHF
-,TRBJ1-2,TRBV5-1,-,TGCGCCAGCAGCTTGTGGGAACAGGAGGGCTACACCTTC,CASSLWEQEGYTF
-,TRBJ2-5,TRBV20-1,-,TGCAGCGTAGGCAGGGTCCTTGATTCGTATGGCGGGCAGTACTTC,CSVGRVLDSYGGQYF